The text below deals with one T cell receptor beta chain. Its antigen specificity is not known. Base qualities are not recorded, but no much larger clone differs from it by a single base. The sample belongs to a study of sequential checkpoint blockade in melanoma (dated by TCRdb to between 2017 and 2020). With respect to the entire study: Using 1:1 randomization, the trial assigned patients either to first-line nivolumab followed by ipilimumab (arm A) or to ipilimumab followed by nivolumab (arm B). Maintenance nivolumab came after both trial sequences. The full study reports these points: Larger, independent patient cohorts are needed to validate the response-prediction model that combines TCR metrics and mutation burden.

Per the germline V gene, MRHNA is the CDR1 and SNTAGT is the CDR2. The CDR3 goes from the cysteine to the phenylalanine over 16 residues. Here the CDR3 DNA is all that survives: 48 bases in frame from base 1. V has 2 bases trimmed and J has 3 bases trimmed; junction bases matching no gene number 6. The immunoSEQ Assay was used to immunosequence TCRbeta CDR3 regions from genomic DNA. Before high-throughput sequencing, genomic DNA was amplified using bias-controlled multiplex PCR. The original pipeline was this. To quantify the absolute abundance of each unique TCRbeta CDR3 region, the sequences were collapsed and filtered. Clonality was defined as 1 minus Pielou's evenness and was calculated using productive rearrangements only. Clones with significantly greater frequencies in on-treatment versus baseline samples were identified using a previously published method. TCRdb took over this immuneACCESS table, retaining in-frame rearrangements with V and J assigned. Such tables are incomplete; in checked studies, under half of the missing clones stem from an unresolved V gene, and the remainder is unexplained. V, J and clone size derive from that table, while D and trimming were established from the DNA sequence. The sample yields roughly 20,000 clones; 74% were counted once. The ten largest account for 30% to 40% of the sample.

Reading the label with the study, this specimen's treatment or condition is: randomized to nivolumab then ipilimumab (arm A) or the reverse (arm B). None of the trial patients had been given prior DNA-damaging chemotherapy. A FACS Aria II flow cytometer was used to sort live CD3+CD8+ cells that were negative for CD19 and CD56 from thawed PBMCs. Samples were obtained from patients with melanoma enrolled in CheckMate 064, a randomized, open-label phase II trial of sequential checkpoint blockade. Peripheral blood mononuclear cells were collected by leukapheresis, purified with Ficoll-Paque, and frozen in human serum with around 10% DMSO. Immediately after sorting, the purity of the sorted blood CD3+CD8+ cells was confirmed to be >98%, and DNA was then extracted.

This receptor was taken from a human donor with melanoma. Rearrangement joined TRBV6-4 to TRBJ2-1, with 8 bases aligning to TRBD2. The input for sequencing was CD8+ T cells sorted from blood (inferred from file names), taken from a patient given nivolumab and ipilimumab in sequence. CDR3 protein: CASSDGWRGDYNEQFF. The DNA sequence reads TGTGCCAGCAGTGACGGGTGGCGGGGGGACTACAATGAGCAGTTCTTC.